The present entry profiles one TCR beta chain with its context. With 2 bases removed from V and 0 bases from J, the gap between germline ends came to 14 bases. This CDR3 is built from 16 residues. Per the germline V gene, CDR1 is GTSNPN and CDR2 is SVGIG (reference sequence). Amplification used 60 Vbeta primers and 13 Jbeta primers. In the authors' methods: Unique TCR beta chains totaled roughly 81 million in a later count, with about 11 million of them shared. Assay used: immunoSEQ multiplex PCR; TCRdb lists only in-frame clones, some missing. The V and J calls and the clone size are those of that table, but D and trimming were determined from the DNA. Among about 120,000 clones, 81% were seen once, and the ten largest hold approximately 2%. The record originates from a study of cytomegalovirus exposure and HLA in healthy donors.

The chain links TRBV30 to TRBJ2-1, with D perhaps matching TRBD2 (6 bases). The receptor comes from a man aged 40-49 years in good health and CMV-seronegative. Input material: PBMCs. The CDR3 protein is CAWSLWRGNSYNEQFF. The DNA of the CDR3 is TGTGCCTGGAGTTTGTGGAGGGGTAACTCCTACAATGAGCAGTTCTTC.